This T cell receptor beta chain comes out of a study of identical twins. TCRdb called the 5' RACE reads again in MiXCR, with one record for every CDR3 protein. The data contain about 890,000 distinct CDR3 sequences, over 9% of them singletons. Concerning this clonotype: Its antigen is still unknown.

Regarding the study as a whole: Reduced insertions were recorded for abundant cord blood beta clonotypes, with no such pattern in memory repertoires. Sequences that were beta out-of-frame showed weaker excess twin sharing.

From germline, CDR1 is SGHDN and CDR2 FVKESK. Trimming removed 5 bases at V and 6 bases at J, with 14 bases between. The CDR3 loop spans 14 amino acids. These data are also associated with another study on yellow fever vaccine responses in identical twins.

This TCR was sampled from a woman in her late teens or twenties in good health. The sample taken for sequencing was PBMCs. This rearrangement joins TRBV14 to TRBJ2-1; D unresolved. The CDR3 DNA sequence: TGTGCCAGCAGCTCAAAACGTTCGGGCAATGAGCAGTTCTTC. Translation: CASSSKRSGNEQFF.